This T cell receptor beta chain was documented in a study of blood T cell repertoires in COVID-19. The method was immunoSEQ multiplex PCR; TCRdb's version includes in-frame clones alone and lacks a portion of them. The sample holds a few hundred thousand clones, approximately 86% seen once. Clinical histories supplied by participants themselves formed the basis of cohort assignment. The CDR3 spans 16 residues. Trimming took 7 bases from V and 4 from J; bases not matched to a gene: 9. CDR1 and CDR2 (germline): SEHNR, FQNEAQ (reference sequence). Source material: PBMCs or T cells enriched from blood (not recorded which). The receptor was isolated from a woman between 35 and 50 years old with acute COVID-19. The J gene is TRBJ2-1, the V gene TRBV7-9, with 11 bases matching TRBD2. In DNA, the CDR3 is TGTGCCAGCACCCCTATGTTAGCGGGAGGGTACAATGAGCAGTTCTTC. It yields the protein CASTPMLAGGYNEQFF.